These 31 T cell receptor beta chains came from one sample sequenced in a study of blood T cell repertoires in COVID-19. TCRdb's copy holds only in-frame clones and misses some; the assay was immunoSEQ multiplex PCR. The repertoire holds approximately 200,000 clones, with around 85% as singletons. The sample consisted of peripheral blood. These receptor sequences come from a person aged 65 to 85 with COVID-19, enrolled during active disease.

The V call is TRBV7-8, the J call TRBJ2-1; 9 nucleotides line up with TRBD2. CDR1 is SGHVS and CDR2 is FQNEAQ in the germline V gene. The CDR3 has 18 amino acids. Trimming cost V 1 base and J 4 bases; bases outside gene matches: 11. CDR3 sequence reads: CASSLGRTSARVYNEQFF. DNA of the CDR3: TGTGCCAGCAGCTTAGGACGGACTAGCGCGCGGGTGTACAATGAGCAGTTCTTC.

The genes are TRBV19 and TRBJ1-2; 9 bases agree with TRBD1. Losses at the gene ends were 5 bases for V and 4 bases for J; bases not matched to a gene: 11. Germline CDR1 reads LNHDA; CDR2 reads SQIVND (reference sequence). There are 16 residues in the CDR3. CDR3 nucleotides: TGTGCCAGTAGTCCCCTTCCGGGACAGGGCTTCTATGGCTACACCTTC. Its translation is CASSPLPGQGFYGYTF.

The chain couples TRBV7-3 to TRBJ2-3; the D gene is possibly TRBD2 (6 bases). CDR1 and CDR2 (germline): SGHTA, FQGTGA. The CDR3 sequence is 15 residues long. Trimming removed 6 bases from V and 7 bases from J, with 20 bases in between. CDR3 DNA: TGTGCCAGCAGTCTATACCCCCGGGGGTCGCATACGCAGTATTTT. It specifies CASSLYPRGSHTQYF.

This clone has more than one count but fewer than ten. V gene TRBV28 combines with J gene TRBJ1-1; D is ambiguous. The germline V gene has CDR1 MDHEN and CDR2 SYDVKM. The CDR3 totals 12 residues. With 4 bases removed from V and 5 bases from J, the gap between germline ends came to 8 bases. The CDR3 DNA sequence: TGTGCCAGCAGTTCGCCTGCGACTGAAGCTTTCTTT. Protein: CASSSPATEAFF.

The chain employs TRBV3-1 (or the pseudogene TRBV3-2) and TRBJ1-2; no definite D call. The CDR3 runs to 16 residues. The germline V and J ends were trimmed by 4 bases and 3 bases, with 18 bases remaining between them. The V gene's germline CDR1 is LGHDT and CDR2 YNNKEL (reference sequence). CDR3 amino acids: CASSRKPGERYYGYTF. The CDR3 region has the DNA TGTGCCAGCAGCCGTAAACCGGGAGAGCGATACTATGGCTACACCTTC.

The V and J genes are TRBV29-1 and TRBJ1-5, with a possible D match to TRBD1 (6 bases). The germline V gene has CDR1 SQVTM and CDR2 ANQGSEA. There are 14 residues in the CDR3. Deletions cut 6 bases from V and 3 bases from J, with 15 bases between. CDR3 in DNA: TGCAGCGTGGGGGCCCCAGGGAACAATCAGCCCCAGCATTTT. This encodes CSVGAPGNNQPQHF.

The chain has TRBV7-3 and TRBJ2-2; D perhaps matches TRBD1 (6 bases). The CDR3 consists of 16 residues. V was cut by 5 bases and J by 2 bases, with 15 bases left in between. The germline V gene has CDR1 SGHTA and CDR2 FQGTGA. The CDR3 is CASSPRTVINTGELFF. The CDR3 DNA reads TGTGCCAGCAGCCCTCGGACAGTAATTAACACCGGGGAGCTGTTTTTT.

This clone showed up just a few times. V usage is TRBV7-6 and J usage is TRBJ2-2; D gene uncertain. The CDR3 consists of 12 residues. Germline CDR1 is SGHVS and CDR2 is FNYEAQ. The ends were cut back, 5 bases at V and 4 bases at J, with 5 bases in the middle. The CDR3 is CASSPFTGELFF. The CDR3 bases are TGTGCCAGCAGCCCGTTCACCGGGGAGCTGTTTTTT.

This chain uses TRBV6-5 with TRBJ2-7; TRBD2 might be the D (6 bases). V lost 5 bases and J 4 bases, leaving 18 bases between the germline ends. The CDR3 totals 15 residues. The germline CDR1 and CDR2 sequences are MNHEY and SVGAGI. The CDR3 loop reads CASSPDYSGTYEQYF. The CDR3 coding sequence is TGTGCCAGCAGTCCGGACTATTCGGGGACTTACGAGCAGTACTTC.

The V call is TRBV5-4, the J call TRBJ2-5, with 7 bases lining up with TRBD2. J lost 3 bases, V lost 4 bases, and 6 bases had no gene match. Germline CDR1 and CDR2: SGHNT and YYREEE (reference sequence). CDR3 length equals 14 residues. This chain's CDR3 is CASSTGGGEETQYF. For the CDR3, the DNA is TGTGCCAGCAGCACCGGTGGGGGGGAAGAGACCCAGTACTTC.

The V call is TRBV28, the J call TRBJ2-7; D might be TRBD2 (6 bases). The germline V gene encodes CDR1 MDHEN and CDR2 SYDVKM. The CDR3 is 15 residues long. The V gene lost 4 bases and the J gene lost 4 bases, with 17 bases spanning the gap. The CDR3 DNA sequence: TGTGCCAGCAGTTCTCCGACGAAGGGGAGGTACGAGCAGTACTTC. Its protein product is CASSSPTKGRYEQYF.

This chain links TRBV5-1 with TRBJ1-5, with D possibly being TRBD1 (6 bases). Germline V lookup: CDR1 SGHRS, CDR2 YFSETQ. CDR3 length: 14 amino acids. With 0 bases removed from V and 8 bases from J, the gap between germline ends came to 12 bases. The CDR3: CASSLATGAKPQHF. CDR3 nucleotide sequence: TGCGCCAGCAGCTTGGCGACAGGAGCCAAGCCCCAGCATTTT.

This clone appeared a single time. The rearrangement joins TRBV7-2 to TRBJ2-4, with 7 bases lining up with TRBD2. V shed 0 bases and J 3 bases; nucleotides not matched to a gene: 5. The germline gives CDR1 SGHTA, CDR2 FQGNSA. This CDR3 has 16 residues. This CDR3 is CASSLAGGSGKNIQYF. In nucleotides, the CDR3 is TGTGCCAGCAGCTTAGCGGGGGGGTCTGGCAAAAACATTCAGTACTTC.

The CDR3 spells CASSQGTGKIMNTEAFF. In nucleotides, the CDR3 is TGCGCCAGCAGCCAAGGGACAGGAAAAATTATGAACACTGAAGCTTTCTTT. The rearrangement links TRBV4-1 to TRBJ1-1; 7 nucleotides match TRBD1. The germline V gene encodes CDR1 MGHRA and CDR2 YSYEKL. The CDR3 totals 17 residues. The J segment lost 0 bases and the V segment lost 1 base, leaving 8 bases of the junction unmatched.

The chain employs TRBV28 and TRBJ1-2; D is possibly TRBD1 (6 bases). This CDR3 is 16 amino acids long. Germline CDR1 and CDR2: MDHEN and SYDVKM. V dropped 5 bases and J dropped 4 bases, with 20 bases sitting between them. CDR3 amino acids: CASSLQFEGVGYGYTF. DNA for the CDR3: TGTGCCAGCAGTCTCCAATTTGAGGGGGTGGGCTATGGCTACACCTTC.

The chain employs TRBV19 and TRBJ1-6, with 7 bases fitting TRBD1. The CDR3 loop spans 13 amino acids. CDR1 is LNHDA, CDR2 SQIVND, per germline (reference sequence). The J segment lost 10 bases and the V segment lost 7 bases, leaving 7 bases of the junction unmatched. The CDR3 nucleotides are TGTGCCAGTACGACGGGACAGAAATCACCCCTCCACTTT. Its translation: CASTTGQKSPLHF.

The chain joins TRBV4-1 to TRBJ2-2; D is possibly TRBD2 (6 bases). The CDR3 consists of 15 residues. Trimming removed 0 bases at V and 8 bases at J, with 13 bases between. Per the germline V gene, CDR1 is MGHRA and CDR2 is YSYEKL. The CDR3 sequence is CASSQEGPGEGELFF. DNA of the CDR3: TGCGCCAGCAGCCAAGAGGGGCCGGGAGAGGGGGAGCTGTTTTTT.

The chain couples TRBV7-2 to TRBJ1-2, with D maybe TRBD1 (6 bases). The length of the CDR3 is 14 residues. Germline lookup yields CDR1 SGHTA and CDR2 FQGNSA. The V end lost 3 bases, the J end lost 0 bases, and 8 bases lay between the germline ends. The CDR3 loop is CASSFDRTNYGYTF. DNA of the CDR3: TGTGCCAGCAGCTTTGACAGGACTAACTATGGCTACACCTTC.

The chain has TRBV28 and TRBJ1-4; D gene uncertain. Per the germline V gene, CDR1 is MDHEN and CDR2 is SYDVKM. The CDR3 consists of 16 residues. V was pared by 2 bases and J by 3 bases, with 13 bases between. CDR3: CASSLRSAGANEKLFF. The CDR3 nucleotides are TGTGCCAGCAGTTTACGGAGCGCGGGTGCTAATGAAAAACTGTTTTTT. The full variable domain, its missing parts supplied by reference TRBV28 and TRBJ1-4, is DVKVTQSSRYLVKRTGEKVFLECVQDMDHENMFWYRQDPGLGLRLIYFSYDVKMKEKGDIPEGYSVSREKKERFSLILESASTNQTSMYLCASSLRSAGANEKLFFGSGTQLSVL.

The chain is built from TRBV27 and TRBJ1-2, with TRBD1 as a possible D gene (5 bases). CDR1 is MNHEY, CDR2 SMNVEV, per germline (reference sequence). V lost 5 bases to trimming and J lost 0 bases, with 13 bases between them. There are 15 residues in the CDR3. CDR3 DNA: TGTGCCAGCAGTCAAACCCGGACACCTAACTATGGCTACACCTTC. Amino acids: CASSQTRTPNYGYTF.

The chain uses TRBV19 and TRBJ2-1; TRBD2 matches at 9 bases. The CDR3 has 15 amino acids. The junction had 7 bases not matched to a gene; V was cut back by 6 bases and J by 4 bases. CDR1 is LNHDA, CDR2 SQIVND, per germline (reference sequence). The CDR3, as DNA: TGTGCCAGTAGCCCTAGCGGGAACCCATACAATGAGCAGTTCTTC. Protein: CASSPSGNPYNEQFF.

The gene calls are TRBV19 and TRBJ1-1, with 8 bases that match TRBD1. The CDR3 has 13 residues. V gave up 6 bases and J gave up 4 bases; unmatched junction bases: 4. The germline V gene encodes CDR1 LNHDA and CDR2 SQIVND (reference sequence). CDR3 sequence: CASRTGVSTEAFF. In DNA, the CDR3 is TGTGCCAGTAGGACAGGGGTTAGCACTGAAGCTTTCTTT.

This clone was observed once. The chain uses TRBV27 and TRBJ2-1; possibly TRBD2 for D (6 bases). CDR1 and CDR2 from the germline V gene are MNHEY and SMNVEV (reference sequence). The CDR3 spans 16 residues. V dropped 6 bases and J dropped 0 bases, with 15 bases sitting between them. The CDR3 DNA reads TGTGCCAGCAGCTATAGCGGAGACAGCTCCTACAATGAGCAGTTCTTC. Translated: CASSYSGDSSYNEQFF.

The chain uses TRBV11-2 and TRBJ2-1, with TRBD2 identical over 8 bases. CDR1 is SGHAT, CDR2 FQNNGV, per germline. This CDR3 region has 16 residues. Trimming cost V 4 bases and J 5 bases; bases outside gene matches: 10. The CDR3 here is CASSSRAGAGNNEQFF. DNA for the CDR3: TGTGCCAGCAGCTCGCGAGCGGGAGCGGGTAACAATGAGCAGTTCTTC.

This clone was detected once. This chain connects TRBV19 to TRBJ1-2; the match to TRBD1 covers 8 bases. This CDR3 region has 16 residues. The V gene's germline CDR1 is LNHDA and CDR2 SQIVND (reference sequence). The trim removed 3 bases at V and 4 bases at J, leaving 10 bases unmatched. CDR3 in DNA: TGTGCCAGTAGTATGTCCAGGGGGCGCTTGGGCTATGGCTACACCTTC. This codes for CASSMSRGRLGYGYTF. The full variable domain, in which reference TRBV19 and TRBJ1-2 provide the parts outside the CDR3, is DGGITQSPKYLFRKEGQNVTLSCEQNLNHDAMYWYRQDPGQGLRLIYYSQIVNDFQKGDIAEGYSVSREKKESFPLTVTSAQKNPTAFYLCASSMSRGRLGYGYTFGSGTRLTVV.

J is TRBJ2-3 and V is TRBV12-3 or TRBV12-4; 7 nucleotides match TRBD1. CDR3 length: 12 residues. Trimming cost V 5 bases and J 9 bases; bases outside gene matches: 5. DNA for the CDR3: TGTGCCAGCAGTACAACAGGGGTGACGCAGTATTTT. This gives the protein CASSTTGVTQYF.

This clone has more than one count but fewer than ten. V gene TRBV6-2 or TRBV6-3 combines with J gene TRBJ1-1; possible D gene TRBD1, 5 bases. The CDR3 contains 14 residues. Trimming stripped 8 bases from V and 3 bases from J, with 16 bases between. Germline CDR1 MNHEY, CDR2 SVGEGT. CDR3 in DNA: TGTGCCAGCGGTTCTCAGGGAATCTACACTGAAGCTTTCTTT. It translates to CASGSQGIYTEAFF.

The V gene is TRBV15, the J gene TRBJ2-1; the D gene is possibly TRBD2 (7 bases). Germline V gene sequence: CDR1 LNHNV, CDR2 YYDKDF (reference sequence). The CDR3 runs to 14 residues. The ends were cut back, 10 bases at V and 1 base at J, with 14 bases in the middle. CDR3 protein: CAISGGLSYNEQFF. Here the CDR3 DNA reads TGTGCCATCTCGGGGGGCCTTTCCTACAATGAGCAGTTCTTC.

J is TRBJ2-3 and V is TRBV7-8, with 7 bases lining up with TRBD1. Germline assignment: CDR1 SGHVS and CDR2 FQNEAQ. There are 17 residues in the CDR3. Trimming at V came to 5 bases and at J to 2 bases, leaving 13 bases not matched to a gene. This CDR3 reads CASSANRGLGVTDTQYF. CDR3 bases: TGTGCCAGCAGCGCCAACAGGGGATTGGGGGTCACAGATACGCAGTATTTT.

The CDR3 loop reads CASSLFWAGGMGSPLHF. The CDR3 DNA is TGTGCCAGCAGCTTGTTTTGGGCAGGCGGGATGGGTTCACCCCTCCACTTT. This chain joins TRBV5-6 and TRBJ1-6; no clear D gene. The germline V gene encodes CDR1 SGHDT and CDR2 YYEEEE. The V end was cut by 1 base, the J end by 9 bases, with 20 bases between. This CDR3 is built from 17 residues.

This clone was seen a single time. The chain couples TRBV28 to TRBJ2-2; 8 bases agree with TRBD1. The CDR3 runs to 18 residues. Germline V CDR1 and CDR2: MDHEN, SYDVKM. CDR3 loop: CVKRGDRRPNRRPGELFF. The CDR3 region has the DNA TGTGTAAAGCGAGGGGACAGGCGACCAAACCGAAGGCCCGGGGAGCTGTTTTTT.